This TCR beta chain came from a study of cytomegalovirus exposure and HLA in healthy donors. Study conclusions and caveats: HLA alleles were associated with roughly 17,000 TCR beta sequences in a later analysis at 0.05 false discovery rate.

In its sample, this clone was seen a few times. Its antigen is currently unknown. PCR involved 60 Vbeta and 13 Jbeta primers. Sequenced by immunoSEQ multiplex PCR; TCRdb stores in-frame clones only, minus some. The sample lists 130,000 or so clones; about three quarters were seen once. The germline V gene has CDR1 SGHTA and CDR2 FQGNSA. The CDR3 has 15 residues. Deletions cut 5 bases from V and 2 bases from J, with 15 bases between. This receptor was taken from a man between 35 and 55 years old in good health and CMV-seropositive. Input material: PBMCs. The chain combines TRBV7-2 with TRBJ1-2, with D unresolved. CDR3 coding DNA: TGTGCCAGCAGCCACCCGGGGTTGGGGAACTATGGCTACACCTTC. This gives the protein CASSHPGLGNYGYTF.